This passage covers 30 T cell receptor beta chains from one sample sequenced in a study of OX40 agonist ivuxolimab in advanced cancers. Libraries were prepared by immunoSEQ multiplex PCR; TCRdb keeps only in-frame clonotypes and omits some of them. The sample holds about 77,000 clones, roughly 85% seen once. The source material was CD4+ or CD8+ T cells sorted from blood, sampled in a trial of the OX40 agonist ivuxolimab. All receptors derive from an adult with an advanced solid tumor such as melanoma, head and neck, liver or kidney cancer.

The chain links TRBV14 to TRBJ2-1, with D possibly TRBD2 on 7 matching bases. V lost 1 base to trimming and J lost 4 bases, with 11 bases between them. Per the germline V gene, CDR1 is SGHDN and CDR2 is FVKESK. There are 15 residues in the CDR3. DNA for the CDR3: TGTGCCAGCAGCCAAGTAAGGGGGGGTTACAATGAGCAGTTCTTC. The encoded protein is CASSQVRGGYNEQFF.

V gene TRBV10-3 combines with J gene TRBJ2-3, with D possibly matching TRBD2 (5 bases). Trimming removed 3 bases from V and 3 bases from J, with 7 bases in between. The CDR3 length is 13 residues. Per the germline V gene, CDR1 is ENHRY and CDR2 is SYGVKD. The CDR3 sequence is CAISETSTDTQYF. The CDR3 DNA follows: TGTGCCATCAGTGAAACTAGTACAGATACGCAGTATTTT.

V usage is TRBV7-9 and J usage is TRBJ1-4; no clear D. V lost 1 base and J 2 bases, leaving 8 bases between the germline ends. The germline gives CDR1 SEHNR, CDR2 FQNEAQ (reference sequence). The CDR3 runs 15 residues. CDR3 protein: CASSLGTGTNEKLFF. For the CDR3, the DNA is TGTGCCAGCAGCTTAGGTACTGGGACTAATGAAAAACTGTTTTTT.

The chain recombines TRBV30 with TRBJ2-6, with a weak D call TRBD2 (5 bases). V lost 4 bases, J lost 0 bases, and 13 bases lay in between. The CDR3 loop spans 16 amino acids. CDR1 is GTSNPN and CDR2 is SVGIG in the germline V gene (reference sequence). In nucleotides, the CDR3 is TGTGCCTGGAATGAGGGAATTGTCTCTGGGGCCAACGTCCTGACTTTC. It codes for CAWNEGIVSGANVLTF.

This clone was seen once. CDR3 amino acids: CASSRTSGGANEQYF. The CDR3 DNA reads TGTGCCAGCAGTAGGACTAGCGGGGGGGCAAACGAGCAGTACTTC. The chain combines TRBV7-2 with TRBJ2-7, with 15 bases fitting TRBD2. CDR1 is SGHTA, CDR2 FQGNSA, per germline. CDR3 size: 15 residues. The V and J ends lost 6 bases and 5 bases, in that order; junction bases with no gene match: 5.

This clone is a singleton in its sample. The chain uses TRBV7-2 and TRBJ2-5, with D possibly matching TRBD2 (5 bases). There are 13 residues in the CDR3. Trimming stripped 5 bases from V and 4 bases from J, with 11 bases between. Germline V gene data show CDR1 as SGHTA and CDR2 as FQGNSA. The CDR3 loop is CASSRVSGETQYF. The CDR3 DNA reads TGTGCCAGCAGCCGGGTAAGCGGAGAGACCCAGTACTTC.

V is TRBV9 and J is TRBJ2-3; the D is unclear. The V end lost 0 bases, the J end lost 0 bases, and 5 bases lay between the germline ends. The CDR3 has 14 amino acids. Looked up from germline, CDR1 is SGDLS and CDR2 is YYNGEE. The DNA of the CDR3 is TGTGCCAGCAGCGTAGCTCCTAGCACAGATACGCAGTATTTT. It codes for CASSVAPSTDTQYF.

This sequence joins TRBV10-3 and TRBJ2-1, with 8 bases aligning to TRBD1. V gave up 6 bases and J gave up 7 bases; unmatched junction bases: 8. This CDR3 has 14 amino acids. Germline CDR1 reads ENHRY; CDR2 reads SYGVKD. The CDR3 here is CAIRQPGQGNEQFF. For the CDR3, the DNA is TGTGCCATCAGACAACCTGGACAGGGTAATGAGCAGTTCTTC.

This chain uses TRBV5-8 with TRBJ1-1; a possible D gene is TRBD1 (6 bases). The CDR3 is 14 amino acids. Germline-derived CDR1 and CDR2 are SGHTS and YDEGEE. Trimming pared 4 bases from V and 5 bases from J, leaving 15 bases between. The CDR3 nucleotides read TGTGCCAGCAGCGAGGGGGTAGGCTGGACTGAAGCTTTCTTT. Residues: CASSEGVGWTEAFF. The complete variable domain, with remaining parts taken from reference TRBV5-8 and TRBJ1-1, reads EAGVTQSPTHLIKTRGQQATLRCSPISGHTSVYWYQQALGLGLQFLLWYDEGEERNRGNFPPRFSGRQFPNYSSELNVNALELEDSALYLCASSEGVGWTEAFFGQGTRLTVV.

This clone came up once. The chain recombines TRBV11-1 with TRBJ2-1, with D perhaps assigned TRBD1 or TRBD2 (6 bases each). Trimming shortened V by 6 bases and J by 8 bases, and 20 bases separated the two germline ends. CDR1 and CDR2 (germline): SGHAT, FQDESV (reference sequence). The CDR3 contains 15 residues. CDR3 sequence (DNA): TGTGCCAGCAGTCCCCCCCCGGGGGCAGACTATGAGCAGTTCTTC. This gives the protein CASSPPPGADYEQFF.

This chain links TRBV5-1 with TRBJ2-1; TRBD2 matches at 8 bases. V dropped 0 bases and J dropped 8; count of bases not matched to a gene: 7. In germline, CDR1 is SGHRS, CDR2 YFSETQ. The CDR3 spans 15 residues. The CDR3 loop is CASSLGRGGLDEQFF. The CDR3 DNA reads as TGCGCCAGCAGCTTGGGCCGGGGGGGCCTTGATGAGCAGTTCTTC.

The V and J genes are TRBV4-3 and TRBJ1-6; D is unclear. V was shortened by 6 bases and J by 7 bases, with 7 bases between the two germline ends. From germline, CDR1 is LGHNA and CDR2 YSLEER. The CDR3 has 12 amino acids. CDR3 amino acids: CASRRENSPLHF. The CDR3 DNA reads TGCGCCAGCAGGAGGGAAAATTCACCCCTCCACTTT.

This chain joins TRBV9 and TRBJ2-3; D is ambiguous. V shed 4 bases and J shed 2 bases, with 14 bases lying between them. Looked up from germline, CDR1 is SGDLS and CDR2 is YYNGEE. CDR3 length equals 15 residues. CDR3 amino acids: CASSPRAQNTDTQYF. The CDR3, as DNA: TGTGCCAGCAGCCCTCGGGCTCAGAACACAGATACGCAGTATTTT.

This clone was observed a single time. The CDR3 DNA follows: TGTGCCATCAGCACTAACAGGGAAGACTATGGCTACACCTTC. Translating it yields CAISTNREDYGYTF. The J gene is TRBJ1-2, the V gene TRBV10-3; TRBD1 might be the D (6 bases). The CDR3 is 14 amino acids. The germline V gene has CDR1 ENHRY and CDR2 SYGVKD. Trimming cost V 6 bases and J 3 bases, with 14 bases left between them.

The chain recombines TRBV5-4 with TRBJ2-3; 8 nucleotides align to TRBD2. CDR1 and CDR2 from the germline V gene are SGHNT and YYREEE (reference sequence). Losses at the gene ends were 2 bases for V and 1 base for J; bases not matched to a gene: 15. The length of the CDR3 is 19 residues. The CDR3 region has the DNA TGTGCCAGCAGCTTAGGAGCGGGGGTCCCACGGTGGGGCACAGATACGCAGTATTTT. The encoded protein is CASSLGAGVPRWGTDTQYF.

A note on this clone: Within the sample, other DNA sequences also encode this same CDR3. The J gene is TRBJ1-3, the V gene TRBV29-1; D is undetermined. Trimming stripped 1 base from V and 4 bases from J, with 8 bases between. CDR3 size: 13 residues. The V gene's germline CDR1 is SQVTM and CDR2 ANQGSEA. This CDR3 is CSVEGGSGNTIYF. The CDR3 nucleotides read TGCAGCGTTGAAGGAGGGTCGGGAAACACCATATATTTT.

This clone appeared a single time. This sequence joins TRBV6-5 and TRBJ1-1, with TRBD1 matching 9 bases. Trimming took 2 bases from V and 5 from J; bases not matched to a gene: 9. The CDR3 runs 16 residues. Per germline, CDR1 MNHEY and CDR2 SVGAGI. In nucleotides, the CDR3 is TGTGCCAGCAGTTACGGGGGGCGGGACAGGGTTACTGAAGCTTTCTTT. Protein product: CASSYGGRDRVTEAFF.

The gene calls are TRBV4-1 and TRBJ1-4; D is uncertain. The ends were cut back, 6 bases at V and 0 bases at J, with 8 bases in the middle. The CDR3 has 14 amino acids. Germline CDR1 and CDR2: MGHRA and YSYEKL. CDR3 residues: CASRSLATNEKLFF. In DNA, the CDR3 is TGCGCCAGCAGGTCCCTTGCAACTAATGAAAAACTGTTTTTT.

The chain has TRBV6-5 and TRBJ1-2; D remains unclear. CDR3 size: 14 residues. The germline V and J ends were trimmed by 0 bases and 8 bases, with 13 bases remaining between them. Germline assignment: CDR1 MNHEY and CDR2 SVGAGI. CDR3 residues: CASSYSTATLGYTF. DNA of the CDR3: TGTGCCAGCAGTTACTCGACTGCCACCTTGGGCTACACCTTC.

Details on this clone: The junction shows a germline mismatch at one end, possibly a read error. The chain has TRBV29-1 and TRBJ1-2; D not resolved. The CDR3 is 10 residues long. Germline CDR1 is SQVTM and CDR2 is ANQGSEA. The CDR3 protein is CSVEVGVFPF. CDR3 DNA: TGCAGCGTTGAAGTGGGTGTCTTCCCCTTC. Combining the CDR3 with reference TRBV29-1 and TRBJ1-2 gives the whole variable domain SAVISQKPSRDICQRGTSLTIQCQVDSQVTMMFWYRQQPGQSLTLIATANQGSEATYESGFVIDKFPISRPNLTFSTLTVSNMSPEDSSIYLCSVEVGVFPFGSGTRLTVV.

V gene TRBV10-3 combines with J gene TRBJ1-6, with a tentative D call TRBD1 (5 bases). Germline V gene sequence: CDR1 ENHRY, CDR2 SYGVKD. The CDR3 extends over 14 amino acids. With 7 bases removed from V and 8 bases from J, the gap between germline ends came to 15 bases. CDR3 nucleotide sequence: TGTGCCATCACAGGAAGTCAGGGAGATTCACCCCTCCACTTT. Translating it yields CAITGSQGDSPLHF.

V is TRBV7-2 and J is TRBJ2-3, with 7 bases aligning to TRBD2. Germline V gene sequence: CDR1 SGHTA, CDR2 FQGNSA. The CDR3 covers 15 residues. V was clipped by 1 base and J by 5 bases; unmatched bases: 6. Here the CDR3 reads CASSLDLADVDTQYF. The CDR3 nucleotides read TGTGCCAGCAGCTTAGATCTAGCGGATGTAGATACGCAGTATTTT.

This clone was observed a single time. The chain employs TRBV2 and TRBJ1-2; D gene unclear. Trimming left V 8 bases short and J 2 bases short, with 15 bases between. Germline V gene sequence: CDR1 SNHLY, CDR2 FYNNEI. The CDR3 loop spans 14 amino acids. CDR3: CASVLVSGNYGYTF. The CDR3 DNA follows: TGTGCCAGCGTCCTAGTCAGTGGAAACTATGGCTACACCTTC. Supplemented by reference TRBV2 and TRBJ1-2, the full variable domain reads EPEVTQTPSHQVTQMGQEVILRCVPISNHLYFYWYRQILGQKVEFLVSFYNNEISEKSEIFDDQFSVERPDGSNFTLKIRSTKLEDSAMYFCASVLVSGNYGYTFGSGTRLTVV.

This chain connects TRBV7-3 to TRBJ2-4; TRBD1 matches at 9 bases. Germline CDR1 reads SGHTA; CDR2 reads FQGTGA. With 2 bases clipped from V and 7 bases from J, the junction kept 0 bases outside the gene matches. This CDR3 comprises 13 residues. CDR3 bases: TGTGCCAGCAGCTTAGGACAGGGGAACATTCAGTACTTC. Its protein is CASSLGQGNIQYF. Drawing the rest from reference TRBV7-3 and TRBJ2-4, the complete variable domain is GAGVSQTPSNKVTEKGKYVELRCDPISGHTALYWYRQSLGQGPEFLIYFQGTGAADDSGLPNDRFFAVRPEGSVSTLKIQRTERGDSAVYLCASSLGQGNIQYFGAGTRLSVL.

This chain links TRBV6-5 with TRBJ1-2; tentative D call: TRBD1 (5 bases). This CDR3 is built from 14 residues. Trimming pared 0 bases from V and 6 bases from J, leaving 11 bases between. CDR1 is MNHEY and CDR2 is SVGAGI in the germline V gene. CDR3 in amino acids: CASSYSPLGDGYTF. CDR3 DNA sequence: TGTGCCAGCAGTTACTCCCCCCTGGGGGATGGCTACACCTTC.

The chain has TRBV30 and TRBJ2-3, with D hard to call. Germline CDR1 GTSNPN, CDR2 SVGIG (reference sequence). CDR3 length equals 12 residues. The V end lost 2 bases, the J end lost 2 bases, and 5 bases lay between the germline ends. The CDR3 reads CAWSRDTDTQYF. CDR3 in DNA: TGTGCCTGGAGTAGGGACACAGATACGCAGTATTTT.

V is TRBV6-5 and J is TRBJ2-3; D remains unclear. Germline CDR1 MNHEY, CDR2 SVGAGI. Trimming cost V 5 bases and J 5 bases, with 11 bases left between them. The CDR3 length is 13 residues. CDR3 DNA: TGTGCCAGCAGTGTGGACGTCGTAGATACGCAGTATTTT. Translating gives CASSVDVVDTQYF.

This chain joins TRBV5-4 and TRBJ1-2; 9 positions match TRBD1. The V segment lost 6 bases and the J segment 7 bases; nucleotides outside the gene matches: 4. The CDR3 runs to 12 residues. Germline loops: CDR1 SGHNT, CDR2 YYREEE (reference sequence). The CDR3 coding sequence is TGTGCCAGCACCGGGACAGGGCTTGGCTACACCTTC. Its protein product is CASTGTGLGYTF.

The rearrangement links TRBV7-9 to TRBJ1-2, with TRBD1 as a possible D gene (6 bases). V was pared by 5 bases and J by 4 bases, with 20 bases between. Germline assignment: CDR1 SEHNR and CDR2 FQNEAQ (reference sequence). The CDR3 runs to 16 residues. This CDR3 reads CASSQTRDRTGYGYTF. DNA for the CDR3: TGTGCCAGCAGCCAAACCCGAGACAGGACGGGCTATGGCTACACCTTC.

The chain joins TRBV7-2 to TRBJ2-1; D gene ambiguous. Trimming pared 4 bases from V and 6 bases from J, leaving 19 bases between. Germline V CDR1 and CDR2: SGHTA, FQGNSA. The CDR3 consists of 16 residues. CDR3 sequence: CASSSPLGQNLNEQFF. The CDR3 nucleotides read TGTGCCAGCAGCTCACCCCTCGGGCAGAACCTCAATGAGCAGTTCTTC.